Listed here are 8 T cell receptor beta chains from one sample, sequenced in a study of spatial heterogeneity in lung cancer. The study, taken as a whole, reports: Counts of expanded intratumoral alpha and beta TCRs tracked tumor mutation counts.

Antigen specificity for these receptors is unknown. From the 5' RACE reads, TCRdb called clonotypes with MiXCR, one entry per CDR3 protein. Here the sample spans 18,000 or so distinct CDR3 sequences, roughly 5.8% being singletons. Stated time point: sample taken at primary tumor resection. The material was lung tumor tissue, obtained at surgery. Source of these receptors: a female donor with early-stage non-small cell lung cancer.

This clonotype has at least ten counts. This chain uses TRBV24-1 with TRBJ2-5, with D hard to call. CDR1 is KGHDR, CDR2 SFDVKD, per germline. The CDR3 runs 13 residues. The germline V and J ends were trimmed by 4 bases and 1 base, with 6 bases remaining between them. This CDR3 is CATSDGIQETQYF. The CDR3 region has the DNA TGTGCCACCAGTGACGGAATCCAAGAGACCCAGTACTTC.

J is TRBJ1-5 and V is TRBV30; weak D call: TRBD1 (5 bases). The CDR3 loop spans 13 amino acids. Germline CDR1 GTSNPN, CDR2 SVGIG (reference sequence). Deletions cut 0 bases from V and 2 bases from J, with 5 bases between. The CDR3 DNA follows: TGTGCCTGGAGTGTACAGGGCAATCAGCCCCAGCATTTT. This gives the protein CAWSVQGNQPQHF. The complete variable domain, with remaining parts taken from reference TRBV30 and TRBJ1-5, reads SQTIHQWPATLVQPVGSPLSLECTVEGTSNPNLYWYRQAAGRGLQLLFYSVGIGQISSEVPQNLSASRPQDRQFILSSKKLLLSDSGFYLCAWSVQGNQPQHFGDGTRLSIL.

This clonotype was observed many times. This chain connects TRBV3-1 to TRBJ1-6; D is perhaps TRBD1 (5 bases). The germline V and J ends were trimmed by 1 base and 10 bases, with 14 bases remaining between them. Germline V lookup: CDR1 LGHDT, CDR2 YNNKEL (reference sequence). The CDR3 length is 15 residues. The CDR3: CASSQVRSSGSPLHF. CDR3 nucleotides: TGTGCCAGCAGCCAAGTTAGGTCCTCAGGGTCACCCCTCCACTTT.

This clonotype is classed as medium-sized. The chain uses TRBV7-9 and TRBJ2-5; D uncertain. Trimming removed 1 base from V and 5 bases from J, with 8 bases in between. The CDR3 runs 13 residues. The germline CDR1 and CDR2 sequences are SEHNR and FQNEAQ (reference sequence). The CDR3 loop reads CASSLGVWETQYF. The CDR3, as DNA: TGTGCCAGCAGCTTAGGGGTCTGGGAGACCCAGTACTTC.

This clonotype was seen many times. The V call is TRBV28, the J call TRBJ2-7; TRBD2 matches at 13 bases. V gave up 0 bases and J gave up 7 bases; unmatched junction bases: 9. The CDR3 is 17 residues long. From germline, CDR1 is MDHEN and CDR2 SYDVKM. CDR3: CASSLWVLAGGPGEQYF. CDR3 sequence (DNA): TGTGCCAGCAGTTTATGGGTACTAGCGGGAGGGCCGGGGGAGCAGTACTTC.

The chain recombines TRBV11-3 with TRBJ2-3; 10 bases are shared with TRBD2. The CDR3 totals 14 residues. J gave up 4 bases and V 8 bases, and 6 bases lay outside the gene matches. CDR1 is SGHNT and CDR2 is YENEEA in the germline V gene. The CDR3 is CASASGRGADTQYF. As DNA, the CDR3 is TGTGCCAGCGCTAGCGGGAGAGGCGCAGATACGCAGTATTTT.

The DNA of the CDR3 is TGCAGCGTTCTGGTAGCCGTTCAAGAGACCCAGTACTTC. This sequence encodes CSVLVAVQETQYF. The rearrangement uses TRBV29-1 and TRBJ2-5; no clear D gene. The germline CDR1 and CDR2 sequences are SQVTM and ANQGSEA. This CDR3 spans 13 amino acids. The V gene lost 5 bases and the J gene lost 2 bases, with 12 bases spanning the gap.

V usage is TRBV5-1 and J usage is TRBJ1-1; D possibly corresponds to TRBD1 (5 bases). CDR1 is SGHRS, CDR2 YFSETQ, per germline. V dropped 0 bases and J dropped 0 bases, with 12 bases sitting between them. The CDR3 runs 16 residues. Written as DNA, the CDR3 is TGCGCCAGCAGCTTGGCGGGGGGACTCCTGAACACTGAAGCTTTCTTT. Residues: CASSLAGGLLNTEAFF.